The text below deals with one T cell receptor (beta chain). Its specificity is unknown. Blood donors, with a median age of about 56 years (range about 21-75) and 55% to 60% female, made up the healthy control group. The data were taken from a study of somatic mutations in cytotoxic T cells in rheumatoid arthritis. Study-wide results and caveats: Age-matched healthy controls and rheumatoid arthritis patients had CD8+ T-cell clonality that did not differ significantly. No correction for multiple comparisons was applied to the slight TRBV07 underrepresentation in rheumatoid arthritis patients.

Data came from immunoSEQ multiplex PCR; TCRdb stores just in-frame clones and leaves some out. The table includes thousands of clones, around 75% detected once. Trimming left V 3 bases short and J 3 bases short, with 11 bases between. The CDR3 sequence is 14 residues long. Germline loops: CDR1 MNHEY, CDR2 SMNVEV (reference sequence). The genes are TRBV27 and TRBJ1-2, with a tentative D call TRBD1 (5 bases). What was sequenced was CD8+ T cells sorted from blood. This sequence originates from a woman in her forties or fifties in good health. The CDR3 bases are TGTGCCAGCAGTTTCGGGGGTAGCGACTATGGCTACACCTTC. This codes for CASSFGGSDYGYTF.